These T cell receptor beta chains were read from a single sample in a study of regulatory T cells in long-lasting Graves disease. TCRdb re-derived calls from the multiplex PCR reads in MiXCR, one entry per CDR3 protein. The data contain about 610,000 distinct CDR3 sequences, 16% of them singletons. These data were also reused for a study on T cells in Graves' hyperthyroidism and ophthalmopathy.

The sample in question was peripheral blood mononuclear cells (PBMCs), obtained at new diagnosis, from a patient treated with antithyroid drugs. The receptor set was obtained from a man aged 18 to 29 with Graves disease. The CDR3 runs from the conserved cysteine through the conserved F or W. The D gene is left open where the match is weak. Some rows have no size entry. The others give once, few or many, or a class for an expanded clone.

>.|16|few|TRBJ1-3|TRBV5-1
CASSQGNSFSGNTIYF
TGCGCCAGCAGCCAGGGGAACTCCTTCTCTGGAAACACCATATATTTT
>TRBD1|14|many|TRBJ2-1|TRBV12-3/TRBV12-4
CASSLGAGGNEQFF
TGCGCCAGCAGCTTGGGGGCAGGGGGCAATGAGCAGTTCTTC
>.|14|few|TRBJ2-4|TRBV7-9
CASSAEIAKNIQYF
TGTGCCAGCAGCGCCGAAATAGCCAAAAACATTCAGTACTTC
>TRBD2|15|many|TRBJ2-7|TRBV6-1
CASTAGGSGSHEQYF
TGTGCCAGCACCGCCGGAGGTAGCGGGAGCCACGAGCAGTACTTC
>.|12|few|TRBJ1-1|TRBV10-3
CAISDRDVEAFF
TGTGCCATCAGTGATAGGGACGTTGAAGCTTTCTTT
>TRBD2|14|few|TRBJ2-7|TRBV20-1
CSARVVGGAYEQYF
TGCAGTGCTAGAGTGGTTGGGGGGGCCTACGAGCAGTACTTC
>TRBD1|14|many|TRBJ1-1|TRBV6-2/TRBV6-3
CASRSETGEGEAFF
TGTGCCAGCAGGTCGGAGACAGGGGAAGGTGAAGCTTTCTTT
>TRBD1|13|.|TRBJ1-2|TRBV5-5
CARTGFILYGYTF
TGTGCCAGGACAGGGTTTATACTCTATGGCTACACCTTC
>.|15|many|TRBJ1-5|TRBV12-3/TRBV12-4
CASSPYRDSNQPQHF
TGTGCCAGCAGTCCTTACAGGGATAGCAATCAGCCCCAGCATTTT
>TRBD1|15|few|TRBJ1-2|TRBV2
CASKDRGLINYGYTF
TGTGCCAGCAAGGACAGGGGGCTGATAAACTATGGCTACACCTTC
>.|15|many|TRBJ2-5|TRBV11-2
CASSPNTGNQETQYF
TGTGCCAGCAGCCCCAACACAGGGAACCAAGAGACCCAGTACTTC
>.|14|many|TRBJ2-7|TRBV7-6
CASSFSGGEGEQYF
TGTGCCAGCAGCTTTTCGGGTGGTGAGGGCGAGCAGTACTTC
>.|13|many|TRBJ2-3|TRBV3-1
CASSQFSTDTQYF
TGTGCCAGCAGCCAATTCAGCACAGATACGCAGTATTTT
>.|16|.|TRBJ2-7|TRBV5-6
CASSSSTGALTYEQYF
TGTGCCAGCAGCTCTTCCACCGGGGCTCTGACCTACGAGCAGTACTTC
>TRBD2|18|.|TRBJ2-1|TRBV7-9
CASSSPDLAGRSYNEQFF
TGTGCCAGCAGCTCACCAGACCTAGCGGGACGATCCTACAATGAGCAGTTCTTC
>.|13|.|TRBJ1-1|TRBV25-1
CASSEYGFTEAFF
TGTGCCAGCAGTGAATACGGCTTCACTGAAGCTTTCTTT
>.|15|many|TRBJ2-7|TRBV28
CASLPSGGDSSEQYF
TGTGCCAGCCTCCCCTCGGGCGGAGATTCGAGCGAGCAGTACTTC
>TRBD1|17|many|TRBJ2-1|TRBV2
CASLRDSDLYSYNEQFF
TGTGCCAGCCTCCGGGACAGCGACCTTTACTCCTACAATGAGCAGTTCTTC
>TRBD2|18|.|TRBJ2-1|TRBV20-1
CSAKGLAGEGSSYNEQFF
TGCAGTGCCAAAGGACTAGCGGGAGAAGGGAGCTCCTACAATGAGCAGTTCTTC
>.|13|many|TRBJ1-1|TRBV11-2
CASSFSQLTEAFF
TGTGCCAGCAGCTTTTCCCAGCTCACTGAAGCTTTCTTT
>TRBD2|13|many|TRBJ2-7|TRBV10-3
CAISELASYEQYF
TGTGCCATCAGTGAACTAGCGTCTTACGAGCAGTACTTC
>TRBD2|17|few|TRBJ2-1|TRBV20-1
CSASGFLAGGLYNEQFF
TGCAGTGCTAGTGGTTTCCTAGCGGGAGGGCTCTACAATGAGCAGTTCTTC
>.|15|many|TRBJ2-2|TRBV13
CASSHRDVNTGELFF
TGTGCCAGCAGCCACCGGGACGTAAACACCGGGGAGCTGTTTTTT
>TRBD1|17|.|TRBJ2-1|TRBV4-1
CASSQKFKGQGIYEQFF
TGCGCCAGCAGCCAAAAATTTAAGGGACAGGGGATCTATGAGCAGTTCTTC
>TRBD2|15|few|TRBJ2-1|TRBV20-1
CTPPTGGPQYNEQFF
TGCACCCCACCGACGGGAGGCCCCCAGTACAATGAGCAGTTCTTC
>TRBD1|16|.|TRBJ2-7|TRBV5-1
CASSNPFRTGTYEQYF
TGTGCCAGCAGCAACCCTTTTCGGACAGGGACCTACGAGCAGTACTTC
>.|15|.|TRBJ2-7|TRBV7-7
CASSLDLDGSYEQYF
TGTGCTAGCAGCTTAGATCTAGACGGGTCCTACGAGCAGTACTTC
>.|15|many|TRBJ2-7|TRBV30
CAWSVPGPTQYEQYF
TGTGCCTGGAGTGTACCCGGCCCGACTCAATACGAGCAGTACTTC
>TRBD2|16|.|TRBJ2-1|TRBV27
CARGPAGERDYNEQFF
TGTGCCAGGGGTCCAGCGGGAGAGAGGGATTACAATGAGCAGTTCTTC
>TRBD1|15|many|TRBJ2-7|TRBV18
CASSPPGQGGYEQYF
TGTGCCAGCTCACCGCCGGGACAGGGCGGGTACGAGCAGTACTTC
>.|15|.|TRBJ2-7|TRBV19
CASSIDRRGFYEQYF
TGTGCCAGTAGTATAGATCGTCGGGGTTTCTACGAGCAGTACTTC
>.|16|.|TRBJ2-1|TRBV5-1
CASSSSLGGLDNEQFF
TGCGCCAGCAGCTCTTCGTTAGGGGGTTTGGACAATGAGCAGTTCTTC
>.|19|few|TRBJ2-1|TRBV19
CASSIDWKRTGGVLNEQFF
TGTGCCAGTAGTATAGATTGGAAACGGACAGGCGGGGTGTTGAATGAGCAGTTCTTC
>.|16|few|TRBJ2-4|TRBV27
CASSLRPLGAKNIQYF
TGTGCCAGCAGCTTAAGACCTTTGGGTGCCAAAAACATTCAGTACTTC
>TRBD1|13|.|TRBJ1-5|TRBV7-2
CASGTGGRQPQHF
TGTGCCAGCGGGACAGGGGGGCGGCAGCCCCAGCATTTT
>TRBD1|15|.|TRBJ2-1|TRBV2
CASGRTGGDYNEQFF
TGTGCCAGCGGGAGGACAGGGGGGGATTACAATGAGCAGTTCTTC
>.|16|many|TRBJ2-3|TRBV4-1
CASSQVESGDDDTQYF
TGCGCCAGCAGCCAAGTAGAATCCGGGGACGATGATACGCAGTATTTT
>TRBD2|15|.|TRBJ2-7|TRBV28
CASTPGEAGTYEQYF
TGTGCCAGCACCCCGGGGGAAGCGGGGACCTACGAGCAGTACTTC
>TRBD2|18|many|TRBJ2-5|TRBV28
CASSPWGLAGELQETQYF
TGTGCCAGCAGTCCCTGGGGACTAGCGGGAGAGCTTCAAGAGACCCAGTACTTC
>.|13|many|TRBJ2-1|TRBV18
CASSPSNGHEQFF
TGTGCCAGCTCACCAAGTAACGGTCATGAGCAGTTCTTC
>.|10|many|TRBJ2-3|TRBV30
CAWSTDTQYF
TGTGCCTGGAGTACCGATACGCAGTATTTT
>.|16|many|TRBJ1-5|TRBV7-8
CASSLISRGANQPQHF
TGTGCCAGCAGCTTAATCTCCAGGGGCGCCAATCAGCCCCAGCATTTT
>.|17|.|TRBJ1-4|TRBV5-6
CASSFAPGSKTNEKLFF
TGTGCCAGCAGCTTCGCCCCAGGGTCTAAAACTAATGAAAAACTGTTTTTT
>.|13|many|TRBJ2-7|TRBV7-9
CASTPVAVFEQYF
TGTGCCAGCACCCCGGTCGCGGTATTCGAGCAGTACTTC
>TRBD1|16|.|TRBJ1-4|TRBV5-1
CASSQGQGSANEKLFF
TGCGCCAGCAGCCAAGGACAGGGATCAGCTAATGAAAAACTGTTTTTT
>TRBD1|13|many|TRBJ2-2|TRBV30
CARDRGNTGELFF
TGTGCCCGGGACAGGGGCAACACCGGGGAGCTGTTTTTT
>.|13|many|TRBJ2-7|TRBV19
CASSGTVTYEQYF
TGTGCCAGTAGTGGGACGGTAACCTACGAGCAGTACTTC
>.|12|many|TRBJ2-1|TRBV30
CAWSADYNEQFF
TGTGCCTGGAGTGCCGATTACAATGAGCAGTTCTTC
>.|14|few|TRBJ1-1|TRBV27
CASSLGERNTEAFF
TGTGCCAGCAGTTTAGGGGAAAGGAACACTGAAGCTTTCTTT
>.|16|few|TRBJ1-2|TRBV6-2/TRBV6-3
CASSEAGRGAYYGYTF
TGTGCCAGCAGTGAAGCGGGAAGGGGCGCATACTATGGCTACACCTTC
>.|14|many|TRBJ2-1|TRBV28
CASSSKLGADEQFF
TGTGCCAGCAGTTCCAAATTGGGTGCGGACGAGCAGTTCTTC